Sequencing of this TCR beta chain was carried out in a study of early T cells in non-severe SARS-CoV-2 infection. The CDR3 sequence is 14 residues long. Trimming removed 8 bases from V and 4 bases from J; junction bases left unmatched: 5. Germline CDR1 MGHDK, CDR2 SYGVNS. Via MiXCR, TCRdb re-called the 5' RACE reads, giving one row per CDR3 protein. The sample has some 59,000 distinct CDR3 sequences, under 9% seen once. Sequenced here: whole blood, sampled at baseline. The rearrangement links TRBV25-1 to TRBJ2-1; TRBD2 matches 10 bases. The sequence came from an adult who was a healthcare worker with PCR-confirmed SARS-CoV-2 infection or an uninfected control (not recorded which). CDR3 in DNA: TGTGCCAGCGGGAGCGGGAGGGATTACAATGAGCAGTTCTTC. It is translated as CASGSGRDYNEQFF.